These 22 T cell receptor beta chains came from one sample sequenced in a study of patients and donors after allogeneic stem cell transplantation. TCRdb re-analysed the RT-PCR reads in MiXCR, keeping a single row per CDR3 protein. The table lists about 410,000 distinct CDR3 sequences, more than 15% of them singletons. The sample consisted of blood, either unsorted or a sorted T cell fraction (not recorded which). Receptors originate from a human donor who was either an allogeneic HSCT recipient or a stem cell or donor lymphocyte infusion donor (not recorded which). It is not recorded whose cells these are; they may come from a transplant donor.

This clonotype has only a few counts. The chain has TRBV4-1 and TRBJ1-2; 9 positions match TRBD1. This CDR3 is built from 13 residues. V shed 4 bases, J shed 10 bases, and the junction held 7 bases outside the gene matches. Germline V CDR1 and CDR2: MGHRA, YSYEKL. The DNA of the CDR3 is TGCGCCAGCAGCCTCAGGACAGGGGCTCCCTACACCTTC. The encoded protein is CASSLRTGAPYTF.

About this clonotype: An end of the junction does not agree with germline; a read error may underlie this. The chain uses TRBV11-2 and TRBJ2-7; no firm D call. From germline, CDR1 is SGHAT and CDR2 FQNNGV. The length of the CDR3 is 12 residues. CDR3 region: CASSPALLSPHF. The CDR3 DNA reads TGTGCCAGCAGCCCGGCTCTTTTGTCACCCCACTTC.

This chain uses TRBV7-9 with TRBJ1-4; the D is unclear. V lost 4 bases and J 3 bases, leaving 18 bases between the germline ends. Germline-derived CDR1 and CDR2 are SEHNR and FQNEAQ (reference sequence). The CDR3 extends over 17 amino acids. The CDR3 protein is CASSSGTLQFANEKLFF. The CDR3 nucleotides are TGTGCCAGCAGCTCAGGCACCCTACAGTTCGCTAATGAAAAACTGTTTTTT.

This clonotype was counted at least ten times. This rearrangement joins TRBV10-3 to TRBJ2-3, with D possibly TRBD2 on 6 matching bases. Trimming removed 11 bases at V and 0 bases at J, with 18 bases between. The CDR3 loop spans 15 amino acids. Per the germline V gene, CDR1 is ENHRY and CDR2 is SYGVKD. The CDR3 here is CAGGEGGSSTDTQYF. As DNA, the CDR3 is TGTGCCGGAGGGGAAGGCGGGTCTAGCACAGATACGCAGTATTTT.

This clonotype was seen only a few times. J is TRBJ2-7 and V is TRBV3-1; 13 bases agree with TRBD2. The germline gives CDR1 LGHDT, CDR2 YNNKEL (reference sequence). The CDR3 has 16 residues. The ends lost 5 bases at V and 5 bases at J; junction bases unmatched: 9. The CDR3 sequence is CASSWTSGSVPHEQYF. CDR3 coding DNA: TGTGCCAGCAGCTGGACTAGCGGGAGTGTTCCCCACGAGCAGTACTTC.

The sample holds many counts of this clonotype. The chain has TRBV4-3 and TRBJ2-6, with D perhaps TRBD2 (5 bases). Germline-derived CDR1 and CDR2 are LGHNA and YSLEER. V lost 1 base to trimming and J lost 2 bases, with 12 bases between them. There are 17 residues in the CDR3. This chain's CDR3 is CASSQGNLGTGANVLTF. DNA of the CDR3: TGCGCCAGCAGCCAAGGGAATCTCGGGACTGGGGCCAACGTCCTGACTTTC.

The CDR3 is CASSYSAGGRTLPFDTDTQYF. Here the CDR3 DNA reads TGTGCCAGCAGTTACTCAGCGGGGGGCCGGACACTCCCCTTCGACACAGATACGCAGTATTTT. V usage is TRBV6-2 or TRBV6-3 and J usage is TRBJ2-3; TRBD2 matches 9 bases. Germline V CDR1 and CDR2: MNHEY, SVGEGT. This CDR3 is 21 amino acids long. With V trimmed by 0 bases and J by 2 bases, 18 bases remained unmatched.

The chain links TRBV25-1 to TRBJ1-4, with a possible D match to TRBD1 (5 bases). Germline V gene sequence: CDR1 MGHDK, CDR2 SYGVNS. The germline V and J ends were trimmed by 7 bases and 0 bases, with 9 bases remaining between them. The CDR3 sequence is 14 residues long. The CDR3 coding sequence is TGTGCCAGCACCGACAGTGCAACTAATGAAAAACTGTTTTTT. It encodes CASTDSATNEKLFF.

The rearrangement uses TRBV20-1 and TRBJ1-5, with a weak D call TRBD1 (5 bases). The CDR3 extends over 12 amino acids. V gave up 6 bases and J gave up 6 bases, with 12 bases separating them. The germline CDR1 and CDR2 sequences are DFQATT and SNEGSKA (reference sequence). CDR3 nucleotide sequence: TGCAGTGCATCCAGGGTGGGTCAGCCCCAGCATTTT. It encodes CSASRVGQPQHF.

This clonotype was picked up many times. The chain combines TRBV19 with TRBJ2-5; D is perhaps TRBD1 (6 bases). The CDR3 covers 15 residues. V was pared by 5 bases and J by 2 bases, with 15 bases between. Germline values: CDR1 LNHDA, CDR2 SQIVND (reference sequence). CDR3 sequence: CASSVQGRTQETQYF. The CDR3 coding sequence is TGTGCCAGTAGTGTCCAGGGGCGGACGCAAGAGACCCAGTACTTC.

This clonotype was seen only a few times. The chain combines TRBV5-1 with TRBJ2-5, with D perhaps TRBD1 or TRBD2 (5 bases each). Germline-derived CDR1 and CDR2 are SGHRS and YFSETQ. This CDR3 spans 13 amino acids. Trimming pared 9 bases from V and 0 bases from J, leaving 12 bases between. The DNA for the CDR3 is TGCGCCACCCATTTGGGGGACCAAGAGACCCAGTACTTC. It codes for CATHLGDQETQYF.

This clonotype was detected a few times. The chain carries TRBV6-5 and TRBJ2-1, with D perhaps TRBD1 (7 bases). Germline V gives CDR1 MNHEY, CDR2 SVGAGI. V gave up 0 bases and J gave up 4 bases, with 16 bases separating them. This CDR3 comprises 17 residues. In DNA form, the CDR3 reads TGTGCCAGCAGTTACTCATTTTCAGGGGGGACATACAATGAGCAGTTCTTC. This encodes CASSYSFSGGTYNEQFF.

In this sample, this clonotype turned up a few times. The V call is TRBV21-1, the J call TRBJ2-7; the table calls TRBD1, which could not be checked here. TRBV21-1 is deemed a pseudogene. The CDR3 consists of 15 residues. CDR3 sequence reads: CASSKGWTGNYEQYF. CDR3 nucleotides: TGTGCCAGCAGCAAAGGTTGGACAGGGAACTACGAGCAGTACTTC.

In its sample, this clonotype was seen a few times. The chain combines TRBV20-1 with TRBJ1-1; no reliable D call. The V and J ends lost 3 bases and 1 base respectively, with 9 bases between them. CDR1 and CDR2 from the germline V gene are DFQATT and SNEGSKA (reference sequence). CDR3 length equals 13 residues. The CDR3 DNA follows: TGCAGTGCTAGCCAGTCAGAGAACACTGAAGCTTTCTTT. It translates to CSASQSENTEAFF.

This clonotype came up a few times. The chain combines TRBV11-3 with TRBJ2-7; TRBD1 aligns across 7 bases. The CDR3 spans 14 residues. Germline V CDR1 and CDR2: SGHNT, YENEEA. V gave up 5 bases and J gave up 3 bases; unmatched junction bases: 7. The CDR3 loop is CASSPRGQVYEQYF. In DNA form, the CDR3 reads TGTGCCAGCAGCCCCCGAGGACAGGTCTACGAGCAGTACTTC.

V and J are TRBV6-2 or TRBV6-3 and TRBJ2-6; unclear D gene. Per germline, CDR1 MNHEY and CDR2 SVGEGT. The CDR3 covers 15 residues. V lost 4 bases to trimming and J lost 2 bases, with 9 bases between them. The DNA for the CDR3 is TGTGCCAGCAGTTCCGCTGGAGCTGGGGCCAACGTCCTGACTTTC. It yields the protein CASSSAGAGANVLTF.

CDR3 sequence reads: CASSQRGTSGANEQFF. The CDR3, as DNA: TGTGCCAGCAGCCAACGGGGGACTAGCGGGGCCAATGAGCAGTTCTTC. This chain links TRBV7-8 with TRBJ2-1; 13 nucleotides match TRBD2. Per the germline V gene, CDR1 is SGHVS and CDR2 is FQNEAQ. V lost 5 bases and J lost 6; bases outside the gene matches: 7. The CDR3 consists of 16 residues.

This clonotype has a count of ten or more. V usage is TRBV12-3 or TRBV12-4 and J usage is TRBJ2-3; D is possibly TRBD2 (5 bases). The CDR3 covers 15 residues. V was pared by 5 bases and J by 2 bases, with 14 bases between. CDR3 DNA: TGTGCCAGCAGTGAGAGGAGACTATCCACAGATACGCAGTATTTT. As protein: CASSERRLSTDTQYF.

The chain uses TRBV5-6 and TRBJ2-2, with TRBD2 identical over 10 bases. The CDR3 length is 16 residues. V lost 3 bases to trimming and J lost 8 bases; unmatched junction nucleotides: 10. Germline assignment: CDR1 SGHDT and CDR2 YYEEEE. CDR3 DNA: TGTGCCAGCAGCTCCCAAGCGGGGGGGCCTTGGGGGGAGCTGTTTTTT. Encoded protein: CASSSQAGGPWGELFF.

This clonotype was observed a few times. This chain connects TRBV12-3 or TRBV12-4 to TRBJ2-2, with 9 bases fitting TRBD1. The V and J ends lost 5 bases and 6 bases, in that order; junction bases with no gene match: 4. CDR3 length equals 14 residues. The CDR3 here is CASSRQGDSGELFF. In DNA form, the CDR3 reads TGTGCCAGCAGTCGACAGGGGGACTCCGGGGAGCTGTTTTTT.

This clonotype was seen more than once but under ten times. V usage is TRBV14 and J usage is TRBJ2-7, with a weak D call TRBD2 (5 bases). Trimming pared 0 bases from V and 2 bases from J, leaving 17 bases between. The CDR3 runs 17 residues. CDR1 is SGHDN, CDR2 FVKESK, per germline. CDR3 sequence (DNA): TGTGCCAGCAGCCAAGATCGGTCTAGCAGGAGTACCTACGAGCAGTACTTC. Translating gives CASSQDRSSRSTYEQYF.

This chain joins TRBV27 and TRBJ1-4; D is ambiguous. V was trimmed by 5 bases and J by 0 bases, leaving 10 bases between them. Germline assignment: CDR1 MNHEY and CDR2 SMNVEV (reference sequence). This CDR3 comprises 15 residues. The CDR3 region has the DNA TGTGCCAGCAGTCCCCTTAGGGCAACTAATGAAAAACTGTTTTTT. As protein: CASSPLRATNEKLFF.